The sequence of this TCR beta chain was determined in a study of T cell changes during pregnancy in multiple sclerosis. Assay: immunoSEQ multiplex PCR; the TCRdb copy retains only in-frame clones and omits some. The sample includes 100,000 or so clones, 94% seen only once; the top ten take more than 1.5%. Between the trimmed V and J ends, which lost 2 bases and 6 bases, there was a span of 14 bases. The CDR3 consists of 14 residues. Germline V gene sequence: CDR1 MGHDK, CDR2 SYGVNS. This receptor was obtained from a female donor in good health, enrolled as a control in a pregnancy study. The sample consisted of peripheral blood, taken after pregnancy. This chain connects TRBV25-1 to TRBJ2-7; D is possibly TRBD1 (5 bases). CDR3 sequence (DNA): TGTGCCAGCAGTGAACGGGCAGGGCTGGCCGAGCAGTACTTC. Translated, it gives CASSERAGLAEQYF.